This is a list of T cell receptor beta chains from one sample in a study of OX40 agonist ivuxolimab in advanced cancers. Assay used: immunoSEQ multiplex PCR; TCRdb lists only in-frame clones, some missing. The table records thousands of clones, approximately 85% of them present only once. Sequencing was performed on CD4+ or CD8+ T cells sorted from blood, taken in a trial of the OX40 agonist ivuxolimab. These receptors all come from an adult with an advanced solid tumor such as melanoma, head and neck, liver or kidney cancer. Both conserved end residues are part of each CDR3. D genes are given only for firm matches. Size values are once, few and many counts, or a class for expanded clones, and some rows have none.

v_call	d_call	clone_size	j_call	cdr3_nt	cdr3_aa
TRBV5-4	NA	NA	TRBJ2-1	TGTGCCACCACAGGATTGGGTGAGCAGTTCTTC	CATTGLGEQFF
TRBV27	TRBD2	once	TRBJ2-1	TGTGCCAGCAGTTTGAGTCGACGGGAGGGCCCCCGGAATGAGCAGTTCTTC	CASSLSRREGPRNEQFF
TRBV6-5	NA	NA	TRBJ2-6	TGTGCCAGCAGTTACTCGGAGGCTGGGGCCAACGTCCTGACTTTC	CASSYSEAGANVLTF
TRBV13	NA	NA	TRBJ2-1	TGTGCCAGCAGCTTAGGAACCAATGAGCAGTTCTTC	CASSLGTNEQFF
TRBV5-1	NA	NA	TRBJ1-1	TGCGCCAGCAGCTTCGTTCAGCCACAGCTGAACACTGAAGCTTTCTTT	CASSFVQPQLNTEAFF
TRBV7-6	NA	NA	TRBJ1-4	TGTGCCAGCAGCTCGCCGGGACAAGCAAATGAAAAACTGTTTTTT	CASSSPGQANEKLFF
TRBV9	TRBD2	NA	TRBJ2-7	TGTGCCAGCAGCGTGGGTAGCGGGGGGGAGGTCGAGCAGTACTTC	CASSVGSGGEVEQYF
TRBV11-3	TRBD2	NA	TRBJ2-5	TGTGCCAGCAGCTTAGTTGGTAGCGGGAGCTTGGGCCAAGAGACCCAGTACTTC	CASSLVGSGSLGQETQYF
TRBV7-8	NA	NA	TRBJ2-7	TGTGCCAGCAGCTTAGCTTCGCAGCCACCCTACGAGCAGTACTTC	CASSLASQPPYEQYF
TRBV5-7	TRBD1	NA	TRBJ1-5	TGTGCCAGCAGCGGGGGACAGGGATTTCAGCCCCAGCATTTT	CASSGGQGFQPQHF
TRBV6-5	TRBD2	NA	TRBJ2-1	TGTGCCAGCAGTAAGGGACTAGCGGGGGTTAATGAGCAGTTCTTC	CASSKGLAGVNEQFF
TRBV30	NA	NA	TRBJ2-1	TGTGCCTGGTCAGGGAGCTCCTACAATGAGCAGTTCTTC	CAWSGSSYNEQFF
TRBV6-4	NA	NA	TRBJ2-1	TGTGCCAGCAGTGACTCGCTCGGGAGTATCGTCAATGAGCAGTTCTTC	CASSDSLGSIVNEQFF
TRBV2	NA	once	TRBJ2-3	TGTGCCAGCATACAGGGTAGCGTAAACACAGATACGCAGTATTTT	CASIQGSVNTDTQYF
TRBV10-3	NA	NA	TRBJ1-2	TGTGCCATCAGCGGGAACAACAACTATGGCTACACCTTC	CAISGNNNYGYTF
TRBV4-1	TRBD1	NA	TRBJ2-2	TGCGCCAGCAGCCAAGTTCCTGGACAGGGTACCGGGGAGCTGTTTTTT	CASSQVPGQGTGELFF
TRBV4-2	NA	NA	TRBJ2-4	TGTGCCAGCAGCCAAGACAGTATAGAAAGCATGGGCAAAAACATTCAGTACTTC	CASSQDSIESMGKNIQYF
TRBV28	TRBD1	NA	TRBJ2-2	TGTGCCAGCAGTTCGTGGACAGGACAGGGTTCGAACACCGGGGAGCTGTTTTTT	CASSSWTGQGSNTGELFF
TRBV7-6	NA	NA	TRBJ2-1	TGTGCCAGCACCTTGGGGGGGCCTGGGGACAATGAGCAGTTCTTC	CASTLGGPGDNEQFF
TRBV9	TRBD1	NA	TRBJ1-5	TGTGCCAGCAGCGCCGGGACAGGGTCTCAGCCCCAGCATTTT	CASSAGTGSQPQHF
TRBV9	NA	NA	TRBJ2-3	TGTGCCAGCAGCGTAGGTGGGGACAGCACAGATACGCAGTATTTT	CASSVGGDSTDTQYF
TRBV27	NA	NA	TRBJ1-5	TGTGCCAGCAGTTTAGGGGTGGTGGGCAATCAGCCCCAGCATTTT	CASSLGVVGNQPQHF
TRBV4-2	TRBD1	NA	TRBJ1-1	TGTGCCAGCAGCAACCGACAGGGGGCGGACACTGAAGCTTTCTTT	CASSNRQGADTEAFF
TRBV7-2	NA	NA	TRBJ2-1	TGTGCCAGCTCCGCGCCGCCTACCAGCTCCTACAATGAGCAGTTCTTC	CASSAPPTSSYNEQFF
TRBV6-1	NA	NA	TRBJ2-7	TGTTCGTACCGGGCAGGCTACGAGCAGTACTTC	CSYRAGYEQYF